This is a list of T cell receptor beta chains from one sample in a study of cytomegalovirus exposure and HLA in healthy donors. Assay: immunoSEQ multiplex PCR; the TCRdb copy retains only in-frame clones and omits some. The top ten hold 2.5% to 3% of the sample, which has roughly 200,000 clones, about 82% seen once. The source material was PBMCs. Source of these receptors: a man aged 25-45 years in good health and CMV-seronegative. Both conserved end residues are part of each CDR3. Each record gives: V gene, clone size, J gene, CDR3 protein. Expanded clones get a size class; other rows say once, few or many, or leave the size out.

TRBV6-1	once	TRBJ2-5	CASSEGLRMGYQETQYF
TRBV9	.	TRBJ2-3	CASSVSAGGDTQYF
TRBV9	.	TRBJ2-1	CASSPLAGVYNEQFF
TRBV5-8	.	TRBJ1-2	CASSSDRDYGYTF
TRBV6-6	few	TRBJ2-2	CASSYGGRGTGELFF
TRBV28	.	TRBJ1-5	CASSSLLGKGDSNQPQHF
TRBV23-1	.	TRBJ2-7	CASSQRTIPGGIGDYCPYEQYF
TRBV7-6	.	TRBJ2-7	CASSLRSDREEQYF
TRBV6-6	.	TRBJ2-7	CASWTGLYEQYF
TRBV19	once	TRBJ2-3	CASSIVHGTDTQYF
TRBV4-1	.	TRBJ1-3	CASSQGQGSSGNTIYF
TRBV4-2	.	TRBJ2-2	CASSQDSLGELFF
TRBV27	few	TRBJ2-5	CASWETGFGTQYF
TRBV2	.	TRBJ2-5	CASSLLAGNQETQYF
TRBV19	.	TRBJ1-6	CASSIRTAGALHF
TRBV7-9	.	TRBJ1-1	CASSLVGQDTEAFF
TRBV28	few	TRBJ2-4	CASSPKKTDRGNIQYF
TRBV6-5	.	TRBJ2-3	CASRKNGLDTDTQYF
TRBV9	.	TRBJ1-5	CASSPGTGRDQPQHF
TRBV7-6	.	TRBJ1-1	CASSRGGDRDETEAFF
TRBV28	.	TRBJ2-1	CASSLIRVRGNEQFF
TRBV7-2	.	TRBJ2-3	CASSLELAIDTQYF
TRBV6-1	.	TRBJ1-2	CASSETFGRTGQNYGYTF
TRBV6-5	.	TRBJ2-1	CASSYRGQEQFF
TRBV9	.	TRBJ1-6	CASSVAPAATKHSPLHF
TRBV29-1	.	TRBJ1-3	CSVETVGNTIYF
TRBV19	.	TRBJ1-5	CASSSTGGGGQPQHF
TRBV11-2	.	TRBJ2-2	CASSPRVGELFF
TRBV5-6	.	TRBJ1-6	CASSANGGYYNSPLHF
TRBV19	once	TRBJ1-5	CASSIPDRINQPQHF
TRBV10-2	.	TRBJ1-6	CASSWDRVSPLHF
TRBV7-9	.	TRBJ1-5	CASSLEGGYQPQHF
TRBV5-1	.	TRBJ2-5	CASSSPAGGQKTQYF
TRBV6-5	.	TRBJ1-1	CASSGTGVVTEAFF
TRBV7-2	.	TRBJ1-1	CASSPDGQYTEAFF
TRBV6-1	.	TRBJ1-1	CASSEAYFYSDRQGAEAFF
TRBV29-1	.	TRBJ2-7	CSVRTSFSYEQYF
TRBV19	.	TRBJ1-1	CASSIARRGSEAFF
TRBV11-2	.	TRBJ2-3	CASSLSEVPGDTQYF
TRBV6-6	few	TRBJ2-5	CASIGRSVETQYF
TRBV6-7	.	TRBJ2-4	CASSTGLADKNIQYF
TRBV6-1	once	TRBJ1-4	CASRQGNTNEKLFF
TRBV13	few	TRBJ2-7	CASSLGLGLAGGGSYEQYF
TRBV21-1	.	TRBJ1-2	CASSAPMRHYGYTF
TRBV2	.	TRBJ2-5	CASRGLLAGGQETQYF
TRBV6-5	.	TRBJ1-3	CASRADRASGNTIYF
TRBV28	.	TRBJ1-2	CASSPLGQGVYYGYTF
TRBV9	few	TRBJ2-2	CASSVGGAAGELFF
TRBV29-1	.	TRBJ2-7	CSVERTGSSYEQYF
TRBV5-4	.	TRBJ1-1	CASSFGGGRSNTEAFF
TRBV7-2	few	TRBJ1-3	CASSLQGAKGNTIYF
TRBV14	.	TRBJ2-7	CASSLRTGGINEQYF
TRBV6-5	.	TRBJ2-7	CASRRTGGRHEQYF